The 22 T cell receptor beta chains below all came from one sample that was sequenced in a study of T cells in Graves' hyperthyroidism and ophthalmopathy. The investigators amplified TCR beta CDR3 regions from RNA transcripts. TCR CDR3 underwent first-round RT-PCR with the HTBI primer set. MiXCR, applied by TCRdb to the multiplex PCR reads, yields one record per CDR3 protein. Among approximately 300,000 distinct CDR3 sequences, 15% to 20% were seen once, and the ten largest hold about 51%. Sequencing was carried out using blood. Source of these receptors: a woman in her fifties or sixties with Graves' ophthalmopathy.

CDR3 coding DNA: TGTGCCAGCAGTCGACAGGGACTAGCGGGAGCCTTCCCGTACGAGCAGTACTTC. This encodes CASSRQGLAGAFPYEQYF. The chain joins TRBV28 to TRBJ2-7; 14 bases align to TRBD2. This CDR3 contains 18 residues. Trimming removed 5 bases from V and 4 bases from J; junction bases left unmatched: 13. Per the germline V gene, CDR1 is MDHEN and CDR2 is SYDVKM.

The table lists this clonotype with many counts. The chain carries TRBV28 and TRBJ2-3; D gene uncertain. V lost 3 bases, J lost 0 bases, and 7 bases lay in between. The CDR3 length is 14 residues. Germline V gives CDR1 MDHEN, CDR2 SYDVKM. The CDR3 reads CASSFDGSTDTQYF. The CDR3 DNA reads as TGTGCCAGCAGTTTCGACGGTAGCACAGATACGCAGTATTTT.

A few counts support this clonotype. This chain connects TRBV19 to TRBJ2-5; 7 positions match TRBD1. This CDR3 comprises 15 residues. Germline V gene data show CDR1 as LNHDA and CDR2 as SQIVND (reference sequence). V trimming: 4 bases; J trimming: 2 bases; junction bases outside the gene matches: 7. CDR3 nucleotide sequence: TGTGCCAGTAGTACCCTAACAGGGGCTCAAGAGACCCAGTACTTC. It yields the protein CASSTLTGAQETQYF. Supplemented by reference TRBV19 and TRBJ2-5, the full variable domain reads DGGITQSPKYLFRKEGQNVTLSCEQNLNHDAMYWYRQDPGQGLRLIYYSQIVNDFQKGDIAEGYSVSREKKESFPLTVTSAQKNPTAFYLCASSTLTGAQETQYFGPGTRLLVL.

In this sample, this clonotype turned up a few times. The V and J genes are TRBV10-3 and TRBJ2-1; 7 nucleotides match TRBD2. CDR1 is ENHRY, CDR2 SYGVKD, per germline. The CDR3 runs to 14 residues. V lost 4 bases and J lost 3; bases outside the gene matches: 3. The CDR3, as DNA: TGTGCCATCAGTGGGAGCGGGGACTACAATGAGCAGTTCTTC. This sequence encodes CAISGSGDYNEQFF.

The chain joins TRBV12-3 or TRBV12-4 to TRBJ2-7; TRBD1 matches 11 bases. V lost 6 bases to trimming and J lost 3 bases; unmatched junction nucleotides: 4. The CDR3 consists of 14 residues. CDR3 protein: CASSRGQGDYEQYF. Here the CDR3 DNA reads TGTGCCAGCAGCCGGGGACAGGGGGACTACGAGCAGTACTTC.

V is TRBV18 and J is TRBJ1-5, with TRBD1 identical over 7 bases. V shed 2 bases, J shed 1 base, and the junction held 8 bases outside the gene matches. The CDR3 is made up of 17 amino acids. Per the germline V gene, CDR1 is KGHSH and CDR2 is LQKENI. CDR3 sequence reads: CASSPVFTGVSNQPQHF. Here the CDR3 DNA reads TGTGCCAGCTCACCAGTTTTTACAGGGGTGAGCAATCAGCCCCAGCATTTT.

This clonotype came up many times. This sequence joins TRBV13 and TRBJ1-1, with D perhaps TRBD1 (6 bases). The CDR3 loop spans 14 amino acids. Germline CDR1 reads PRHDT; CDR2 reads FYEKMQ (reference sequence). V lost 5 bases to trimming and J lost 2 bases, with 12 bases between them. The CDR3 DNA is TGTGCCAGCAGCCTCGGGACATCTAACACTGAAGCTTTCTTT. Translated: CASSLGTSNTEAFF. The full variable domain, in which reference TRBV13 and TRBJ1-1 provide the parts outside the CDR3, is AAGVIQSPRHLIKEKRETATLKCYPIPRHDTVYWYQQGPGQDPQFLISFYEKMQSDKGSIPDRFSAQQFSDYHSELNMSSLELGDSALYFCASSLGTSNTEAFFGQGTRLTVV.

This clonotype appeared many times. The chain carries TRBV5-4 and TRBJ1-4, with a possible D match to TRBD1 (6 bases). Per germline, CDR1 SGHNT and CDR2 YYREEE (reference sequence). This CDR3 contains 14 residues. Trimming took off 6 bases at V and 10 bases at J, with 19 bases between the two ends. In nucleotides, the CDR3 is TGTGCCAGCACCGACCAACAGGGTTCCGGAAAACTGTTTTTT. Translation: CASTDQQGSGKLFF.

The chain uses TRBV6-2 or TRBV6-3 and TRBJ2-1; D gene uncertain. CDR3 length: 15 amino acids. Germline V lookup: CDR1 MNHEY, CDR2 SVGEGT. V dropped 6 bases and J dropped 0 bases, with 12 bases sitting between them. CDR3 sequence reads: CASRKMRSSYNEQFF. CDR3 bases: TGTGCCAGCAGGAAGATGAGGAGCTCCTACAATGAGCAGTTCTTC.

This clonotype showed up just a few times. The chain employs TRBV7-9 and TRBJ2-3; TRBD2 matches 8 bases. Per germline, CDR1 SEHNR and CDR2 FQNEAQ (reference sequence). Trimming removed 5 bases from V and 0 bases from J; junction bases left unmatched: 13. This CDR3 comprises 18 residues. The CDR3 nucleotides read TGTGCCAGCAGCCCGACCCGAATAACTAGCGGCAGCACAGATACGCAGTATTTT. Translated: CASSPTRITSGSTDTQYF.

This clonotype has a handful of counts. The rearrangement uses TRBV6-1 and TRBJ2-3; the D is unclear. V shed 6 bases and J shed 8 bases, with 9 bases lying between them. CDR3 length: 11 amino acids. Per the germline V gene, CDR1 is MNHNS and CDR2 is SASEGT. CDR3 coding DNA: TGTGCCAGCAGCTCAATTGGTACGCAGTATTTT. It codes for CASSSIGTQYF.

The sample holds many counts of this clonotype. For the CDR3, the DNA is TGTGCCACCCCCCGGGGCTCCTACAATGAGCAGTTCTTC. Translating it yields CATPRGSYNEQFF. The rearrangement links TRBV7-9 to TRBJ2-1, with D tentatively TRBD2 (5 bases). The CDR3 runs to 13 residues. Germline V lookup: CDR1 SEHNR, CDR2 FQNEAQ (reference sequence). The V gene lost 10 bases and the J gene lost 0 bases, with 10 bases spanning the gap.

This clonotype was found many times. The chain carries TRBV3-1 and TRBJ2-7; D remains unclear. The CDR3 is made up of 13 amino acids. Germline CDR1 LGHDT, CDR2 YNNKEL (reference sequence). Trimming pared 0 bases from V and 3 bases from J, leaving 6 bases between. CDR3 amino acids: CASSQDRHYEQYF. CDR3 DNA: TGTGCCAGCAGCCAAGATCGCCACTACGAGCAGTACTTC.

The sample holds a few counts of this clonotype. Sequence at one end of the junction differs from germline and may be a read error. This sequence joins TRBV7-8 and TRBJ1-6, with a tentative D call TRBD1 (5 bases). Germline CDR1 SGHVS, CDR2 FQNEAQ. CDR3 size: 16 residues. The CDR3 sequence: CASSLQGRVDNSPLHF. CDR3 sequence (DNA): TGTGCCAGCAGCTTACAGGGCAGGGTTGATAACTCACCCCTCCACTTT.

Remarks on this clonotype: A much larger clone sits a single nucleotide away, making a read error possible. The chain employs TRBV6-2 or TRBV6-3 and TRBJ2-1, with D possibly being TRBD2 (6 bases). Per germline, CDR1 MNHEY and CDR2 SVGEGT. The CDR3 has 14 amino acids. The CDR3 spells CGSSYRGTYNEQFF. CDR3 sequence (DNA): TGTGGCAGCAGTTATCGCGGGACCTACAATGAGCAGTTCTTC.

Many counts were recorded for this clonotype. Written as DNA, the CDR3 is TGTGCCAGCAGCTTAAGTCTATCCGACAGAAACTATGGCTACACCTTC. Its protein is CASSLSLSDRNYGYTF. This chain uses TRBV7-2 with TRBJ1-2; weak D call: TRBD1 (5 bases). The length of the CDR3 is 16 residues. The germline V gene encodes CDR1 SGHTA and CDR2 FQGNSA. V was trimmed by 2 bases and J by 2 bases, leaving 15 bases between them.

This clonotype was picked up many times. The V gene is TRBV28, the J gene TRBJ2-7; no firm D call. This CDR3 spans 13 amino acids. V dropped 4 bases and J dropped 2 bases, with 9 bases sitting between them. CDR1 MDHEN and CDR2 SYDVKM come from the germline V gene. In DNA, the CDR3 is TGTGCCAGCAGTTCTTCACTCACCTACGAGCAGTACTTC. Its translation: CASSSSLTYEQYF. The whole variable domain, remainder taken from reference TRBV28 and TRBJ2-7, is DVKVTQSSRYLVKRTGEKVFLECVQDMDHENMFWYRQDPGLGLRLIYFSYDVKMKEKGDIPEGYSVSREKKERFSLILESASTNQTSMYLCASSSSLTYEQYFGPGTRLTVT.

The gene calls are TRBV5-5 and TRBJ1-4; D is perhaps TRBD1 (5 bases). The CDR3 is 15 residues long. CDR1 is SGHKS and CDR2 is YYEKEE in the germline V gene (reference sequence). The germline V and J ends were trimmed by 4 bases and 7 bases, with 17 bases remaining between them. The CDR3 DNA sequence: TGTGCCAGCAGCCCCGGTAGTGTAGGGGCTGAAAAACTGTTTTTT. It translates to CASSPGSVGAEKLFF.

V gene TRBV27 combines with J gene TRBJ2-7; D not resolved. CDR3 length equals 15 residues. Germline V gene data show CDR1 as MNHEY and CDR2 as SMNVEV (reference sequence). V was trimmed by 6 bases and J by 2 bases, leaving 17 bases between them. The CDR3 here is CASREIGGNPYEQYF. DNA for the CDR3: TGTGCCAGCAGGGAAATAGGTGGGAACCCCTACGAGCAGTACTTC.

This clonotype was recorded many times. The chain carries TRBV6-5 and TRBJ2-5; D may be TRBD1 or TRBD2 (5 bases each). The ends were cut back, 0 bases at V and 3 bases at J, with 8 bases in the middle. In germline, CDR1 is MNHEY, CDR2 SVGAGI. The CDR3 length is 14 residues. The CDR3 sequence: CASSYSGTEETQYF. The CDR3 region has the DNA TGTGCCAGCAGTTACTCGGGGACGGAAGAGACCCAGTACTTC.

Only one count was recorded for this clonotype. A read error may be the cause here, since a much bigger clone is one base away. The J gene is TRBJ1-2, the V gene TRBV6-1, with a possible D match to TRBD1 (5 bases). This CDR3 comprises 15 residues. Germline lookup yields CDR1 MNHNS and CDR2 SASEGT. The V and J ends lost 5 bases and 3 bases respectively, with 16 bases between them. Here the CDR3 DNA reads TGTGCCAGCAGTCTCCCGACAGCTTCTCACTATGGCTACACCTTC. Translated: CASSLPTASHYGYTF.

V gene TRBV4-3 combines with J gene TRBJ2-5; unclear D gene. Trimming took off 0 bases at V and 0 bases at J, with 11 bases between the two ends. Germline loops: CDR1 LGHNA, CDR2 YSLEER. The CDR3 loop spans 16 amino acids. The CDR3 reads CASSQDGPSYQETQYF. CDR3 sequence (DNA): TGCGCCAGCAGCCAAGATGGGCCGTCGTACCAAGAGACCCAGTACTTC.